The rows below give T cell receptor beta chains drawn from one sample of a study of cytomegalovirus exposure and HLA in healthy donors. Some clones are missing from TCRdb's copy, which holds only in-frame ones; the method was immunoSEQ multiplex PCR. This sample carries 210,000 or so clones, just under 85% of them seen once, and the ten largest clones take approximately 0.5%. The sequenced material came from PBMCs. Receptors originate from a woman in her forties in good health and CMV-seronegative. CDR3s leave out the opening cysteine and the closing phenylalanine or tryptophan.

>TRBV7-2|TRBJ2-1
ASSFGQGNEQF
>TRBV6-1|TRBJ2-3
ASSRGGTASGTQY
>TRBV28|TRBJ2-7
ASRDGLEQY
>TRBV10-3|TRBJ1-5
ATGTGDNQPQH
>TRBV9|TRBJ1-1
ASSPHRGLEAF
>TRBV7-9|TRBJ2-5
ASTLTGEETQY
>TRBV19|TRBJ2-7
ASSTQTGLEQY
>TRBV29-1|TRBJ2-1
SVARSGQGYNEQF
>TRBV28|TRBJ2-7
ASSSPSGLPSYEQY
>TRBV6-5|TRBJ2-7
ASRGRGGRSYEQY
>TRBV10-3|TRBJ1-1
AISEPSTGDTEAF
>TRBV19|TRBJ1-2
ASSIEAGDGYT
>TRBV4-1|TRBJ1-3
ASSQAEAGNTIY
>TRBV30|TRBJ2-3
AWSGYRGKTDTQY
>TRBV2|TRBJ2-2
ASRDDSTGELF
>TRBV5-1|TRBJ2-3
ASSRDRVGTDTQY
>TRBV15|TRBJ2-2
ATSRSTGELF
>TRBV7-2|TRBJ2-2
ASSLVSRASGELF
>TRBV29-1|TRBJ2-3
STDYSTDTQY
>TRBV15|TRBJ2-1
ATSRDYGLANEQF
>TRBV7-2|TRBJ2-3
ASSGLFTDTQY
>TRBV11-2|TRBJ2-7
ASSLRGRDSFYEQY
>TRBV7-2|TRBJ2-1
ASTPRTVSYNEQF
>TRBV30|-
AWSSSTPYEQY
>TRBV7-2|TRBJ2-5
ASSLEVRGRFRMETQY
>TRBV30|TRBJ1-5
AWSVRRGAPWPQH
>TRBV7-9|TRBJ1-1
ASSLEGSHTEAF
>TRBV18|TRBJ1-2
ASSPSAPGGSNLHGYT
>TRBV7-9|TRBJ1-2
ASSEVVTGLSYGYT
>TRBV6-5|TRBJ2-5
ASSYSRGGGETQY
>TRBV19|TRBJ1-1
ASIGGEGAEAF
>TRBV12-5|TRBJ2-7
ASGLGGTYEQY
>TRBV7-8|TRBJ1-6
ASSSRQVYNSPLH
>TRBV11-1|TRBJ2-2
ASSLVGGDPTGELF
>TRBV6-5|TRBJ1-2
ASSYSAGGSYGYT
>TRBV4-1|TRBJ1-1
ASGKSGLDTEAF
>TRBV11-3|TRBJ2-3
ASSPKPDRGPTDTQY
>TRBV5-1|TRBJ1-1
ASSLDVDITEAF
>TRBV28|TRBJ1-2
ASRDRGGGYT
>TRBV7-9|TRBJ1-4
ASSRGEEKLF
>TRBV19|TRBJ1-2
ASSTGTGRHSNYGYT
>TRBV27|TRBJ2-1
ASSTGNEQF
>TRBV7-8|TRBJ1-4
ASSSRAGGDEKLF
>TRBV7-9|TRBJ1-2
ASSPRDRGRGYT